This T cell receptor beta chain was recovered during a study of shared clonotypes between healthy human individuals. Background on the study: Each donor had three CD4 naive, three CD4 memory, two CD8 naive and one CD8 memory plate.

Points from the study as a whole: Sharing across four donors was highest in naive CD4 (approximately 5%) and lowest in memory CD8 (roughly 0.4%).

Only CD45RO-negative cells positively selected for CCR7 counted as naive CD8 cells, so terminally differentiated effector memory CD45RA+ cells were excluded. The CDR3 contains 9 residues. The V end was cut by 8 bases, the J end by 8 bases, with 4 bases between. The germline gives CDR1 MDHEN, CDR2 SYDVKM. With respect to this clone: The antigen remains unidentified.

The repertoire was sequenced with immunoSEQ multiplex PCR; TCRdb's copy has only in-frame clones and lacks some. The sample includes more than 2 million clones, roughly 93% of them seen just once. V is TRBV28 and J is TRBJ1-5; D remains ambiguous. The sequenced sample was naive CD8+ T cells from PBMCs. This clonotype was obtained from a man aged 18 to 35 in good health. Some clones in this sample may be carry-over from other donors' samples. The CDR3 region is CASGKPQHF. The DNA for the CDR3 is TGTGCCAGCGGCAAGCCCCAGCATTTT.